These T cell receptor beta chains were read from a single sample in a study of T cells in localized non-small cell lung cancer. Sequencing was performed with immunoSEQ multiplex PCR; in TCRdb, only in-frame clones are kept and a portion is missing. Found here are about 74,000 clones, 84% of them singletons; the top ten hold approximately 1.3%. This specimen consisted of peripheral blood, obtained before any cancer treatment. The origin of the receptors is a female donor aged 60 or older with stage I lung adenocarcinoma. Each CDR3 is given with its conserved first and last residue. A D gene is named only where the DNA matches it firmly. For some rows the clone size is stated as once, few or many, or as a class when expanded; others skip it.

j_call,clone_size,cdr3_length,d_call,v_call,cdr3_aa,cdr3_nt
TRBJ1-4,.,17,.,TRBV4-3,CASSQVLQGTTNEKLFF,TGCGCCAGCAGCCAAGTGCTGCAGGGGACAACTAATGAAAAACTGTTTTTT
TRBJ2-7,once,14,TRBD1,TRBV5-1,CASSSQGAPSEQYF,TGCGCCAGCAGCTCGCAGGGGGCCCCTTCCGAGCAGTACTTC
TRBJ2-1,medium-sized,16,TRBD2,TRBV7-8,CASSLRIAGGYNEQFF,TGTGCCAGCAGCCTGAGGATAGCGGGAGGCTACAATGAGCAGTTCTTC
TRBJ1-1,.,14,.,TRBV7-9,CASSLAGANTEAFF,TGTGCCAGCAGCTTAGCGGGGGCGAACACTGAAGCTTTCTTT
TRBJ2-1,.,15,TRBD2,TRBV7-3,CASSRRLADYNEQFF,TGTGCCAGCAGCCGTAGACTAGCGGACTACAATGAGCAGTTCTTC
TRBJ1-4,.,15,.,TRBV5-1,CASKPDGTSNEKLFF,TGCGCCAGCAAACCCGACGGGACGTCTAATGAAAAACTGTTTTTT
TRBJ1-3,.,15,.,TRBV6-6,CASSSYGHTGNTIYF,TGTGCCAGCAGTTCATACGGACATACTGGAAACACCATATATTTT
TRBJ1-4,.,16,TRBD1,TRBV10-3,CAISRTGQGRGEKLFF,TGTGCCATCAGTCGAACGGGACAGGGCCGGGGGGAAAAACTGTTTTTT
TRBJ1-4,.,18,.,TRBV21-1,CASSKGVETLWMGEKLFF,TGTGCCAGCAGCAAAGGGGTGGAGACACTATGGATGGGTGAAAAACTGTTTTTT
TRBJ1-1,few,13,.,TRBV2,CASSSDRNTEAFF,TGTGCCAGCAGTTCGGACAGGAACACTGAAGCTTTCTTT
TRBJ1-1,.,15,TRBD1,TRBV7-8,CASSLGAGGSVEAFF,TGTGCCAGCAGCTTAGGTGCAGGGGGGAGTGTTGAAGCTTTCTTT
TRBJ1-3,.,16,TRBD1,TRBV7-8,CASSLAAGRGINTIYF,TGTGCCAGCAGCTTAGCGGCCGGCAGGGGGATAAACACCATATATTTT
TRBJ1-3,.,14,TRBD1,TRBV9,CASSGTGFGNTIYF,TGTGCCAGCAGTGGGACAGGGTTCGGAAACACCATATATTTT
TRBJ2-1,once,14,.,TRBV19,CASRAENKGNEQFF,TGTGCCAGTAGGGCCGAAAACAAAGGGAATGAGCAGTTCTTC
TRBJ2-3,.,15,TRBD2,TRBV6-1,CASSAVAGITDTQYF,TGTGCCAGCAGTGCCGTAGCGGGGATCACAGATACGCAGTATTTT
TRBJ2-1,.,12,.,TRBV28,CASSTGVRAQFF,TGTGCCAGCAGTACGGGAGTTCGAGCGCAGTTCTTC
TRBJ2-7,.,15,.,TRBV6-1,CASRKSGGDSYEQYF,TGTGCCAGCAGGAAATCGGGCGGGGATTCCTACGAGCAGTACTTC
TRBJ1-2,.,12,.,TRBV5-6,CASSPIFYGYTF,TGTGCCAGCAGCCCCATTTTCTATGGCTACACCTTC
TRBJ2-1,.,9,.,TRBV20-1,CRGDNEQFF,TGCAGGGGGGACAATGAGCAGTTCTTC
TRBJ2-3,.,13,.,TRBV19,CASKSTGADTQYF,TGTGCCAGTAAATCAACCGGGGCAGATACGCAGTATTTT
TRBJ2-2,.,14,.,TRBV7-7,CASSPSSNTGELFF,TGTGCTAGCAGCCCGTCCTCGAACACCGGGGAGCTGTTTTTT
TRBJ1-2,few,13,.,TRBV27,CASSLYGQYGYTF,TGTGCCAGCAGTTTGTATGGACAGTATGGCTACACCTTC
TRBJ2-5,.,14,TRBD1,TRBV2,CASSESGGPETQYF,TGTGCCAGCAGTGAATCAGGGGGTCCAGAGACCCAGTACTTC
TRBJ1-1,.,14,.,TRBV28,CASLGSGLVTEAFF,TGTGCCAGCTTGGGATCGGGGCTGGTCACTGAAGCTTTCTTT
TRBJ2-3,once,14,.,TRBV4-3,CASSQGLGPDTQYF,TGCGCCAGCAGCCAGGGATTGGGGCCAGATACGCAGTATTTT
TRBJ1-4,.,13,TRBD1,TRBV6-5,CASSYSTGGKLFF,TGTGCCAGCAGTTACTCGACAGGGGGGAAACTGTTTTTT
TRBJ2-3,few,12,.,TRBV2,CASSLMGDTQYF,TGTGCCAGCAGTTTGATGGGAGATACGCAGTATTTT
TRBJ2-1,.,14,.,TRBV28,CASGGMRQYNEQFF,TGTGCCAGCGGGGGTATGAGGCAGTACAATGAGCAGTTCTTC
TRBJ2-3,.,14,.,TRBV5-1,CASSLSSGTDTQYF,TGCGCCAGCAGCTTGTCAAGCGGCACAGATACGCAGTATTTT
TRBJ1-1,.,14,TRBD1,TRBV7-9,CASSPPGQGTEAFF,TGTGCCAGCAGCCCGCCGGGACAGGGCACTGAAGCTTTCTTT
TRBJ2-5,.,15,.,TRBV5-1,CASSLAVSSGETQYF,TGCGCCAGCAGCTTGGCCGTATCTTCGGGGGAGACCCAGTACTTC
TRBJ1-6,once,14,.,TRBV9,CASSLGQVDSPLHF,TGTGCCAGCAGTCTTGGGCAGGTCGATTCACCCCTCCACTTT
TRBJ2-3,few,16,.,TRBV28,CASSSHAAENTDTQYF,TGTGCCAGCAGTTCTCATGCAGCGGAGAACACAGATACGCAGTATTTT
TRBJ2-3,.,15,TRBD2,TRBV5-1,CASSSGTSGTDTQYF,TGCGCCAGCAGCTCCGGGACTAGCGGCACAGATACGCAGTATTTT
TRBJ2-1,.,19,.,TRBV5-6,CASSSVHHSSLSSYNEQFF,TGTGCCAGCAGCTCCGTACACCATAGTAGCTTAAGCTCCTACAATGAGCAGTTCTTC
TRBJ2-7,.,13,.,TRBV28,CASSLRRVDEQYF,TGTGCCAGCAGTTTACGCAGGGTTGACGAGCAGTACTTC
TRBJ2-3,once,13,.,TRBV6-5,CASSYSLGDTQYF,TGTGCCAGCAGTTACAGTCTAGGAGATACGCAGTATTTT
TRBJ2-5,few,15,TRBD2,TRBV5-4,CASSLEGLAEETQYF,TGTGCCAGCAGCTTGGAGGGACTAGCGGAAGAGACCCAGTACTTC
TRBJ2-7,.,13,TRBD1,TRBV10-3,CAISSGQPYEQYF,TGTGCCATCAGCTCGGGACAGCCCTACGAGCAGTACTTC
TRBJ2-1,.,18,TRBD2,TRBV28,CASSPRRLAGGTHNEQFF,TGTGCCAGCAGCCCAAGACGACTAGCGGGAGGTACCCACAATGAGCAGTTCTTC
TRBJ2-7,.,14,.,TRBV10-3,CAISVQGSGDEQYF,TGTGCCATCAGCGTACAGGGCTCCGGGGACGAGCAGTACTTC
TRBJ1-3,.,13,.,TRBV27,CASGRDSGNTIYF,TGTGCCAGCGGGCGGGATTCTGGAAACACCATATATTTT
TRBJ1-4,.,14,.,TRBV2,CASSELGAAEKLFF,TGTGCCAGCAGTGAACTAGGGGCTGCGGAAAAACTGTTTTTT
TRBJ1-4,.,13,TRBD1,TRBV29-1,CSVGGTANEKLFF,TGCAGCGTTGGAGGGACAGCCAATGAAAAACTGTTTTTT
TRBJ2-5,.,16,TRBD2,TRBV9,CASSVSGGGAQETQYF,TGTGCCAGCAGCGTATCTGGCGGGGGGGCCCAAGAGACCCAGTACTTC
TRBJ2-3,.,18,TRBD2,TRBV7-6,CASSLARSSGGSTDTQYF,TGTGCCAGCAGCTTAGCTCGGAGTAGCGGGGGTAGCACAGATACGCAGTATTTT
TRBJ1-3,once,12,.,TRBV28,CASSLFGDPIYF,TGTGCCAGCAGTTTATTTGGGGACCCCATATATTTT
TRBJ1-4,.,17,.,TRBV4-2,CASSQDVSGALNEKLFF,TGTGCCAGCAGCCAAGATGTTTCAGGGGCCCTTAATGAAAAACTGTTTTTT
TRBJ2-3,.,14,.,TRBV5-6,CASSLGLGEDTQYF,TGTGCCAGCAGCTTGGGACTGGGAGAAGATACGCAGTATTTT
TRBJ2-1,.,14,.,TRBV4-1,CASSQEGTTRGQFF,TGCGCCAGCAGCCAAGAAGGGACCACCCGCGGGCAGTTCTTC
TRBJ1-1,.,16,TRBD1,TRBV19,CASSIVWGQGNTEAFF,TGTGCCAGTAGTATAGTGTGGGGACAGGGGAACACTGAAGCTTTCTTT